This T cell receptor beta chain was captured in a study of T cell changes during pregnancy in multiple sclerosis. This clone appeared a single time. V was cut by 0 bases and J by 2 bases, with 9 bases left in between. From germline, CDR1 is SGHRS and CDR2 YFSETQ. This CDR3 is 14 amino acids long. Here immunoSEQ multiplex PCR was the method, and the copy in TCRdb shows in-frame clones only, minus some. The sample has tens of thousands of clones, roughly 92% seen once. V usage is TRBV5-1 and J usage is TRBJ2-7; D may be TRBD1 (6 bases). This receptor was identified in a female donor in good health, enrolled as a control in a pregnancy study. This specimen was peripheral blood, taken in the third trimester of pregnancy. Here the CDR3 reads CASSLGQVAYEQYF. The CDR3 nucleotides are TGCGCCAGCAGCTTGGGACAGGTTGCCTACGAGCAGTACTTC.